These T cell receptor beta chains were read from a single sample in a study of T cells after yellow fever vaccination. MiXCR was run by TCRdb on the 5' RACE reads, yielding one entry per CDR3 protein. This table has a few hundred thousand distinct CDR3 sequences, 7% to 9% appearing once. The source was PBMCs, collected about 41 days after the first yellow fever vaccination. The receptors shown here come from a man aged 18 to 29 who received the YFV17D yellow fever vaccine. Both conserved end residues are part of each CDR3. D genes are given only for firm matches. Size is omitted from some rows. Given values are once, few, many or a class for expanded clones.

>few|TRBJ2-1|.|TRBV19
CASSRSGGRFYNEQFF
TGTGCCAGTAGTCGCTCCGGGGGGCGGTTCTACAATGAGCAGTTCTTC
>few|TRBJ2-7|.|TRBV24-1
CATSDFHNQGIYEQYF
TGTGCCACCAGTGATTTCCACAACCAGGGTATCTACGAGCAGTACTTC
>.|TRBJ1-3|.|TRBV20-1
CSARLPGSGNTIYF
TGCAGTGCTAGATTACCGGGCTCTGGAAACACCATATATTTT
>.|TRBJ1-4|.|TRBV4-2
CASSQDRADGEKLFF
TGTGCCAGCAGCCAAGACAGGGCGGACGGGGAAAAACTGTTTTTT
>many|TRBJ2-3|.|TRBV18
CASSPPLAGGTQYF
TGTGCCAGCTCACCACCACTAGCAGGAGGTACGCAGTATTTT
>few|TRBJ1-6|TRBD1|TRBV5-1
CASSLGQGLAPLHF
TGCGCCAGCAGCTTGGGACAGGGATTAGCACCCCTCCACTTT
>.|TRBJ2-7|.|TRBV2
CAPSRGGSSYEQYF
TGTGCCCCCTCTCGAGGTGGTAGCTCCTACGAGCAGTACTTC
>.|TRBJ1-5|TRBD1|TRBV20-1
CSANRGPGNQPQHF
TGCAGTGCAAACAGGGGGCCGGGCAATCAGCCCCAGCATTTT
>.|TRBJ2-7|TRBD1|TRBV29-1
CSAGGTGFYEQYF
TGCAGCGCTGGAGGGACAGGGTTCTACGAGCAGTACTTC
>few|TRBJ2-7|.|TRBV9
CASSVWAETYEQYF
TGTGCCAGCAGCGTATGGGCGGAGACCTACGAGCAGTACTTC
>.|TRBJ1-1|.|TRBV11-2
CASSPSGGGSTEAFF
TGTGCCAGCAGCCCGTCCGGGGGCGGGAGCACTGAAGCTTTCTTT
>.|TRBJ1-6|.|TRBV7-2
CASSPSQGRNSPLHF
TGTGCCAGCAGCCCATCCCAGGGACGTAATTCACCCCTCCACTTT
>.|TRBJ1-3|TRBD1|TRBV15
CATSRDPGGFLNTIYF
TGTGCCACCAGCAGAGATCCAGGGGGGTTCCTAAACACCATATATTTT
>.|TRBJ2-1|TRBD1|TRBV20-1
CSAPNPGQGPVYNEQFF
TGCAGTGCTCCTAACCCGGGACAGGGGCCCGTGTACAATGAGCAGTTCTTC
>.|TRBJ2-5|.|TRBV20-1
CSAHSGKQETQYF
TGCAGTGCGCATAGCGGCAAACAAGAGACCCAGTACTTC
>.|TRBJ2-3|.|TRBV7-2
CASSLVSFRATQYF
TGTGCCAGCAGCTTAGTTTCGTTTCGAGCTACGCAGTATTTT
>.|TRBJ2-3|TRBD1|TRBV15
CATSRDQGVSPDTQYF
TGTGCCACCAGCAGAGATCAGGGGGTGTCTCCAGATACGCAGTATTTT
>.|TRBJ2-7|TRBD1|TRBV20-1
CSARMGQFEQYF
TGCAGTGCTCGAATGGGACAGTTTGAGCAGTACTTC
>.|TRBJ2-7|.|TRBV4-2
CASPPKGRYEQYF
TGTGCCAGCCCACCCAAGGGGCGGTACGAGCAGTACTTC
>.|TRBJ1-5|.|TRBV29-1
CSVASRAGNQPQHF
TGCAGCGTCGCTAGCAGGGCCGGCAATCAGCCCCAGCATTTT
>.|TRBJ1-6|.|TRBV21-1
CASSLDLGGNSPLHF
TGTGCCAGCAGCCTAGACCTAGGGGGAAATTCACCCCTCCACTTT
>.|TRBJ1-1|.|TRBV6-2/TRBV6-3
CASSQLHNRNTEAFF
TGTGCCAGCAGTCAGCTCCACAACAGAAACACTGAAGCTTTCTTT
>few|TRBJ1-4|TRBD1|TRBV7-9
CASKESGTGNELFF
TGTGCCAGCAAAGAGTCGGGGACAGGGAATGAACTGTTTTTT
>.|TRBJ1-2|.|TRBV10-3
CAIMGMGNYGYTF
TGTGCCATCATGGGGATGGGGAACTATGGCTACACCTTC
>.|TRBJ1-6|.|TRBV7-6
CASSLSGGDSYNSPLHF
TGTGCCAGCAGCTTATCGGGGGGCGACTCCTATAATTCACCCCTCCACTTT
>few|TRBJ1-2|TRBD1|TRBV28
CASRWDRALYGYTF
TGTGCCAGCAGATGGGACAGGGCCCTCTATGGCTACACCTTC
>few|TRBJ1-4|.|TRBV5-1
CASRGQNEKLFF
TGCGCCAGCCGAGGACAGAATGAAAAACTGTTTTTT
>.|TRBJ1-1|.|TRBV20-1
CSSGTTIMNTEAFF
TGCTCATCCGGGACCACGATCATGAACACTGAAGCTTTCTTT
>many|TRBJ2-3|.|TRBV5-6
CASIQSTAPGDTQYF
TGTGCCAGCATCCAATCTACAGCACCCGGAGATACGCAGTATTTT
>.|TRBJ2-2|.|TRBV4-3
CASSRTGPGGELFF
TGCGCCAGCAGCCGGACGGGACCCGGTGGGGAGCTGTTTTTT
>.|TRBJ1-2|TRBD1|TRBV5-1
CASSFPGQGFGYTF
TGCGCCAGCAGCTTTCCTGGACAGGGGTTTGGCTACACCTTC
>many|TRBJ2-1|.|TRBV29-1
CSVISGVDEQFF
TGCAGCGTTATATCAGGGGTCGATGAGCAGTTCTTC
>many|TRBJ2-3|TRBD1|TRBV24-1
CATSDFGQGTDTQYF
TGTGCCACCAGTGATTTTGGACAGGGCACAGATACGCAGTATTTT
>many|TRBJ2-1|.|TRBV11-2
CASSHPGTINEQFF
TGTGCCAGCAGTCATCCTGGGACCATCAATGAGCAGTTCTTC
>few|TRBJ1-5|.|TRBV20-1
CSARDDGNQPQHF
TGCAGTGCTAGAGATGACGGGAATCAGCCCCAGCATTTT
>.|TRBJ2-1|.|TRBV3-1
CASSQPTRDLYNEQFF
TGTGCCAGCAGCCAGCCCACCAGGGACCTCTACAATGAGCAGTTCTTC
>.|TRBJ1-6|TRBD1|TRBV30
CAWTGTGGSPLHF
TGTGCCTGGACCGGGACAGGAGGATCACCCCTCCACTTT
>few|TRBJ2-2|TRBD1|TRBV20-1
CSASYRGVLPGELFF
TGCAGTGCTAGTTACAGGGGAGTATTGCCCGGGGAGCTGTTTTTT
>few|TRBJ2-2|TRBD1|TRBV7-3
CASSVGTGDGELFF
TGTGCCAGCAGCGTAGGGACAGGGGACGGGGAGCTGTTTTTT
>.|TRBJ2-3|.|TRBV10-3
CAISEFGDTQYF
TGTGCCATCAGTGAGTTTGGAGATACGCAGTATTTT
>many|TRBJ2-5|.|TRBV7-9
CASSAEETQYF
TGTGCCAGCAGCGCCGAAGAGACCCAGTACTTC
>.|TRBJ1-6|.|TRBV27
CASSSRLIYNSPLHF
TGTGCCAGCAGTTCTAGACTGATCTATAATTCACCCCTCCACTTT
>.|TRBJ2-7|.|TRBV7-2
CASSLQQASSYEQYF
TGTGCCAGCAGCTTACAACAAGCTAGCTCCTACGAGCAGTACTTC
>few|TRBJ1-1|.|TRBV5-7
CASSHWAGCVTEAFF
TGTGCCAGCAGCCACTGGGCGGGCTGTGTCACTGAAGCTTTCTTT
>few|TRBJ1-2|.|TRBV5-1
CASSSQPGTAYGYTF
TGCGCCAGCAGCTCTCAACCCGGGACTGCCTATGGCTACACCTTC
>.|TRBJ2-6|TRBD1|TRBV12-3/TRBV12-4
CASSLADRAGANVLTF
TGTGCCAGCAGTTTGGCCGACAGGGCTGGGGCCAACGTCCTGACTTTC
>.|TRBJ2-3|.|TRBV5-1
CASSFQQPPPTQYF
TGCGCCAGCAGCTTCCAGCAACCCCCTCCTACGCAGTATTTT
>many|TRBJ2-2|.|TRBV6-6
CASSVNPGELFF
TGTGCCAGCAGTGTTAACCCGGGGGAGCTGTTTTTT
>.|TRBJ2-1|.|TRBV5-1
CASSLHGNYNEQFF
TGCGCCAGCAGCTTGCATGGGAACTACAATGAGCAGTTCTTC
>few|TRBJ1-2|TRBD1|TRBV15
CAAAPEGARGYTF
TGTGCCGCCGCCCCTGAGGGGGCGCGTGGCTACACCTTC